This T cell receptor beta chain was sequenced during a study of regulatory T cells in long-lasting Graves disease. Germline values: CDR1 SNHLY, CDR2 FYNNEI. Trimming removed 7 bases from V and 1 base from J, with 14 bases in between. The CDR3 contains 15 residues. According to the study, TCR beta libraries were built with iRepertoire HTBI primers and CDR3-region Arm-PCR. From the multiplex PCR reads, TCRdb called clonotypes with MiXCR, one entry per CDR3 protein. Among 600,000 to 800,000 distinct CDR3 sequences, 25% to 35% were seen once, and the ten largest hold 35% to 55%. This clonotype was picked up many times. Its specificity is not known. Noted time point: persistent/refractory GD, antithyroid drugs over 5 years with positive TRAb. The TCR library was made from RNA extracted from PBMCs. General observations from the study: The sample size was small, and this may have reduced accuracy.

The sample was peripheral blood mononuclear cells (PBMCs), taken when the disease was refractory, from a patient treated with antithyroid drugs. The rearrangement uses TRBV2 and TRBJ1-5; D perhaps matches TRBD1 (6 bases). The receptor was derived from a female donor with Graves disease. The chain's CDR3 is CASKIRDMSNQPQHF. CDR3 nucleotides: TGTGCCAGCAAAATCCGGGACATGAGCAATCAGCCCCAGCATTTT. The full variable domain, with the rest looked up from reference TRBV2 and TRBJ1-5, is EPEVTQTPSHQVTQMGQEVILRCVPISNHLYFYWYRQILGQKVEFLVSFYNNEISEKSEIFDDQFSVERPDGSNFTLKIRSTKLEDSAMYFCASKIRDMSNQPQHFGDGTRLSIL.